In this sample, the clone carrying this T cell receptor beta chain turned up a few times. The entry originates in a study of read filtering for tumor transcriptome and immune sequencing. About the study: Among patients, under 20 were male and some 15 female, aged about 47 to 80 (mean approximately 60).

Trimming took off 6 bases at V and 7 bases at J, with 17 bases between the two ends. CDR3 length: 14 amino acids. Germline CDR1 reads LNHDA; CDR2 reads SQIVND (reference sequence). The library was built from around 380 ng RNA with molecular barcoded adaptors for alpha/delta and beta/gamma chains. From the reads, TCRdb called clonotypes with MiXCR, one entry per CDR3 protein. The sample contains over 50,000 distinct CDR3 sequences, 14% of which appear only once. The chain carries TRBV19 and TRBJ2-3; D may match TRBD1 or TRBD2 (5 bases each). The sequenced material came from a population of CD138-negative cells sorted from bone marrow. This sequence originates from a donor at least 40 years old with multiple myeloma. Here the CDR3 DNA reads TGTGCCAGTAGCCCACCGGGGCAGCGCAATACGCAGTATTTT. This sequence encodes CASSPPGQRNTQYF.